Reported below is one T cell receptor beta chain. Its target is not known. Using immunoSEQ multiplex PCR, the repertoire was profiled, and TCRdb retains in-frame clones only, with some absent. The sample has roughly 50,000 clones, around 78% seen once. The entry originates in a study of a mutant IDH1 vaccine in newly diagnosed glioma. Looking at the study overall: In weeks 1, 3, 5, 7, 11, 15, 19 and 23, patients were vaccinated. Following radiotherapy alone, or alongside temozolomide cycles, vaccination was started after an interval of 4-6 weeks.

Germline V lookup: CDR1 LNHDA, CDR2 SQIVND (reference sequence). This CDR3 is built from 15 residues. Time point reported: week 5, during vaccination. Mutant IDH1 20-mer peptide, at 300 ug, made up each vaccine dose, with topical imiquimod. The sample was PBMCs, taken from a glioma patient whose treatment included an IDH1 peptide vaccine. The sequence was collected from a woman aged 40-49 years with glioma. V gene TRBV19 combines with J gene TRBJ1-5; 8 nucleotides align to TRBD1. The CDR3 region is CAGAQGANSNQPQHF. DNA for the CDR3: TGTGCGGGGGCGCAGGGGGCAAATAGCAATCAGCCCCAGCATTTT.